Each of the 3 T cell receptor beta chains below was sequenced from the same sample in a study of T cells in Graves' hyperthyroidism and ophthalmopathy. RNA transcripts were the template for amplifying TCR beta CDR3 regions. HTBI primers were employed in a first-round RT-PCR of the TCR CDR3. TCRdb redid the calling of the multiplex PCR reads with MiXCR, one entry per CDR3 protein. Of nearly 250,000 distinct CDR3 sequences listed, 16% were seen once; the top ten hold less than 35%. What was sequenced was blood. The receptors derive from a woman between 18 and 29 years old with Graves' ophthalmopathy.

This clonotype was observed at least ten times. This sequence joins TRBV2 and TRBJ1-2; D not resolved. Deletions cut 0 bases from V and 5 bases from J, with 10 bases between. This CDR3 is built from 14 residues. CDR1 and CDR2 from the germline V gene are SNHLY and FYNNEI. CDR3: CASSEAHQPYGYTF. The CDR3 nucleotides are TGTGCCAGCAGTGAAGCGCACCAACCTTATGGCTACACCTTC.

This clonotype was recorded many times. V gene TRBV6-5 combines with J gene TRBJ1-4, with D unclear. Germline values: CDR1 MNHEY, CDR2 SVGAGI. The CDR3 is 15 residues long. Trimming stripped 0 bases from V and 2 bases from J, with 7 bases between. CDR3 coding DNA: TGTGCCAGCAGTTACTCGGCGTCGACTAATGAAAAACTGTTTTTT. Protein sequence: CASSYSASTNEKLFF.

There are many counts of this clonotype. The V call is TRBV20-1, the J call TRBJ2-3, with unresolved D. CDR3 length: 12 amino acids. Germline assignment: CDR1 DFQATT and CDR2 SNEGSKA (reference sequence). The V end was cut by 3 bases, the J end by 0 bases, with 4 bases between. CDR3 protein: CSASRSTDTQYF. DNA for the CDR3: TGCAGTGCTAGCCGGAGCACAGATACGCAGTATTTT.